These T cell receptor beta chains were read from a single sample in a study of T-cell memory formation after mild COVID-19. MiXCR, run by TCRdb on the 5' RACE reads, gives a single entry per CDR3 protein. This table holds 290,000 or so distinct CDR3 sequences, around 19% found once. Source material: PBMCs or a T cell subset sorted from them (not recorded which). These receptors came from a man in his late teens or twenties who had mild COVID-19 (a few samples of this study predate the infection). Cell type and time point are not known. CDR3s leave out the opening cysteine and the closing phenylalanine or tryptophan. D genes are given only for firm matches.

CDR3 protein: SGTQGKNTEAF; J gene: TRBJ1-1; CDR3 length: 11; V gene: TRBV20-1; D gene: -
CDR3 protein: ASSLGLGGTGELF; J gene: TRBJ2-2; CDR3 length: 13; V gene: TRBV7-2; D gene: -
CDR3 protein: ASRERQGGAEAF; J gene: TRBJ1-1; CDR3 length: 12; V gene: TRBV5-1; D gene: TRBD1
CDR3 protein: ASSPYSGGENIQY; J gene: TRBJ2-4; CDR3 length: 13; V gene: TRBV3-1; D gene: TRBD2
CDR3 protein: SVGGVANEKLF; J gene: TRBJ1-4; CDR3 length: 11; V gene: TRBV29-1; D gene: -
CDR3 protein: SARDPLIGEAF; J gene: TRBJ1-1; CDR3 length: 11; V gene: TRBV20-1; D gene: -
CDR3 protein: ATRPSAGANVLT; J gene: TRBJ2-6; CDR3 length: 12; V gene: TRBV3-1; D gene: -
CDR3 protein: ASTRNWGLSEKLF; J gene: TRBJ1-4; CDR3 length: 13; V gene: TRBV4-2; D gene: -
CDR3 protein: SAGRGNRDGYT; J gene: TRBJ1-2; CDR3 length: 11; V gene: TRBV20-1; D gene: -
CDR3 protein: ATSDFGTGGYT; J gene: TRBJ1-2; CDR3 length: 11; V gene: TRBV24-1; D gene: TRBD1
CDR3 protein: ASSRQGGIVDTQY; J gene: TRBJ2-3; CDR3 length: 13; V gene: TRBV4-3; D gene: -
CDR3 protein: SASRVSTEAF; J gene: TRBJ1-1; CDR3 length: 10; V gene: TRBV20-1; D gene: -
CDR3 protein: ASSDGTHTEAF; J gene: TRBJ1-1; CDR3 length: 11; V gene: TRBV9; D gene: -
CDR3 protein: ASAGGTSGWSGNTIY; J gene: TRBJ1-3; CDR3 length: 15; V gene: TRBV10-2; D gene: -
CDR3 protein: SVGQGQETQY; J gene: TRBJ2-5; CDR3 length: 10; V gene: TRBV29-1; D gene: TRBD1
CDR3 protein: ASSRDLRTGELF; J gene: TRBJ2-2; CDR3 length: 12; V gene: TRBV2; D gene: -
CDR3 protein: ASSLLGRSGNTIY; J gene: TRBJ1-3; CDR3 length: 13; V gene: TRBV5-1; D gene: -
CDR3 protein: ASSSSGGPTYNEQF; J gene: TRBJ2-1; CDR3 length: 14; V gene: TRBV7-2; D gene: TRBD2
CDR3 protein: ASSYSGAVYGYT; J gene: TRBJ1-2; CDR3 length: 12; V gene: TRBV6-5; D gene: -
CDR3 protein: ASRPTGTHGYT; J gene: TRBJ1-2; CDR3 length: 11; V gene: TRBV12-3/TRBV12-4; D gene: TRBD1
CDR3 protein: ASSQSSGGAGELF; J gene: TRBJ2-2; CDR3 length: 13; V gene: TRBV12-3/TRBV12-4; D gene: TRBD2
CDR3 protein: ASSSPLGRNEQF; J gene: TRBJ2-1; CDR3 length: 12; V gene: TRBV7-9; D gene: -
CDR3 protein: SARGGSTEAF; J gene: TRBJ1-1; CDR3 length: 10; V gene: TRBV20-1; D gene: -
CDR3 protein: ASSYWTSGRGEQF; J gene: TRBJ2-1; CDR3 length: 13; V gene: TRBV6-5; D gene: TRBD2
CDR3 protein: ASSQDTGVGEKLF; J gene: TRBJ1-4; CDR3 length: 13; V gene: TRBV4-3; D gene: TRBD1
CDR3 protein: ASASEADTQY; J gene: TRBJ2-3; CDR3 length: 10; V gene: TRBV2; D gene: -
CDR3 protein: ASSFPGAGGNTQY; J gene: TRBJ2-3; CDR3 length: 13; V gene: TRBV6-5; D gene: TRBD2
CDR3 protein: ASSQADRANEQF; J gene: TRBJ2-1; CDR3 length: 12; V gene: TRBV12-3/TRBV12-4; D gene: TRBD1
CDR3 protein: ASSHSSSGTPEAF; J gene: TRBJ1-1; CDR3 length: 13; V gene: TRBV5-1; D gene: -
CDR3 protein: ASSQDPTSLEKLF; J gene: TRBJ1-4; CDR3 length: 13; V gene: TRBV4-2; D gene: -
CDR3 protein: ASSFRDREYAGTEAF; J gene: TRBJ1-1; CDR3 length: 15; V gene: TRBV5-6; D gene: TRBD1
CDR3 protein: ASSYSRGAGGYT; J gene: TRBJ1-2; CDR3 length: 12; V gene: TRBV6-6; D gene: -
CDR3 protein: ASSGQGAAEAF; J gene: TRBJ1-1; CDR3 length: 11; V gene: TRBV5-1; D gene: TRBD1
CDR3 protein: ASSLDSANQPQH; J gene: TRBJ1-5; CDR3 length: 12; V gene: TRBV5-6; D gene: -
CDR3 protein: SVRRTPKASTDTQY; J gene: TRBJ2-3; CDR3 length: 14; V gene: TRBV29-1; D gene: -
CDR3 protein: ASSTSPGPITGDTQY; J gene: TRBJ2-3; CDR3 length: 15; V gene: TRBV7-2; D gene: -
CDR3 protein: ASSTAGGRETQY; J gene: TRBJ2-5; CDR3 length: 12; V gene: TRBV7-9; D gene: TRBD1
CDR3 protein: ASSYQGPNTEAF; J gene: TRBJ1-1; CDR3 length: 12; V gene: TRBV6-2/TRBV6-3; D gene: -
CDR3 protein: ATQDRGESNQPQH; J gene: TRBJ1-5; CDR3 length: 13; V gene: TRBV15; D gene: TRBD1
CDR3 protein: ASSQQGYQPQH; J gene: TRBJ1-5; CDR3 length: 11; V gene: TRBV3-1; D gene: -
CDR3 protein: ASSSDPGQGNEKLF; J gene: TRBJ1-4; CDR3 length: 14; V gene: TRBV11-2; D gene: TRBD1
CDR3 protein: ASRLGQVYEQY; J gene: TRBJ2-7; CDR3 length: 11; V gene: TRBV28; D gene: TRBD1
CDR3 protein: ASRPETDTQY; J gene: TRBJ2-3; CDR3 length: 10; V gene: TRBV2; D gene: -
CDR3 protein: ATSDSTGASGANVLT; J gene: TRBJ2-6; CDR3 length: 15; V gene: TRBV24-1; D gene: TRBD1
CDR3 protein: ASSLGGGSTQY; J gene: TRBJ2-5; CDR3 length: 11; V gene: TRBV11-2; D gene: -
CDR3 protein: ASGPSANTGELF; J gene: TRBJ2-2; CDR3 length: 12; V gene: TRBV9; D gene: -
CDR3 protein: SATRNPSLGEKLF; J gene: TRBJ1-4; CDR3 length: 13; V gene: TRBV20-1; D gene: -
CDR3 protein: ASSTLPADEAF; J gene: TRBJ1-1; CDR3 length: 11; V gene: TRBV5-5; D gene: -
CDR3 protein: ASSLYDTGGDGYT; J gene: TRBJ1-2; CDR3 length: 13; V gene: TRBV7-2; D gene: TRBD1
CDR3 protein: ATRGLDTQY; J gene: TRBJ2-3; CDR3 length: 9; V gene: TRBV24-1; D gene: -
CDR3 protein: ASSQGGQGEYEQY; J gene: TRBJ2-7; CDR3 length: 13; V gene: TRBV4-1; D gene: -
CDR3 protein: ASSLSGGGSGANVLT; J gene: TRBJ2-6; CDR3 length: 15; V gene: TRBV4-3; D gene: TRBD2
CDR3 protein: ASSQQQRAGELF; J gene: TRBJ2-2; CDR3 length: 12; V gene: TRBV14; D gene: -
CDR3 protein: ASSFSCVGANTGELF; J gene: TRBJ2-2; CDR3 length: 15; V gene: TRBV7-3; D gene: -
CDR3 protein: ASGVQGQETQY; J gene: TRBJ2-5; CDR3 length: 11; V gene: TRBV7-7; D gene: TRBD2